This entry lists 31 T cell receptor beta chains sequenced from one sample in a study of T cell responses to AZD1222 COVID-19 vaccine. The method was immunoSEQ multiplex PCR; TCRdb's version includes in-frame clones alone and lacks a portion of them. The sample carries fewer than 200,000 clones, just over 85% recorded once. This sample comprised peripheral blood, obtained 28 days after the second AZD1222 dose. The source of these receptors is an adult who received the AZD1222 COVID-19 vaccine.

V and J are TRBV9 and TRBJ2-5; D is unresolved. Trimming removed 4 bases from V and 1 base from J, with 11 bases in between. The CDR3 extends over 14 amino acids. Germline V gene lookup returns CDR1 SGDLS and CDR2 YYNGEE. The CDR3 DNA follows: TGTGCCAGCAGCCCTACCTTTTTCCAAGAGACCCAGTACTTC. Translation: CASSPTFFQETQYF.

The chain combines TRBV25-1 with TRBJ1-4; a possible D gene is TRBD1 (6 bases). The CDR3 length is 15 residues. V lost 2 bases and J 1 base, leaving 8 bases between the germline ends. CDR1 MGHDK and CDR2 SYGVNS come from the germline V gene. CDR3 in DNA: TGTGCCAGCAGTGAAACAGGGAAAACTAATGAAAAACTGTTTTTT. This translates into CASSETGKTNEKLFF.

CDR3 DNA: TGCAGCGTTGAGGGGGACAGGGAGAACTATGGCTACACCTTC. Its translation: CSVEGDRENYGYTF. This chain connects TRBV29-1 to TRBJ1-2; 9 bases are shared with TRBD1. Germline trimming cut 3 bases from V and 2 bases from J; bases unmatched to any gene: 4. CDR3 length: 14 residues. Germline V gene sequence: CDR1 SQVTM, CDR2 ANQGSEA.

This clone was seen only a few times. The chain uses TRBV6-5 and TRBJ1-1; 10 nucleotides match TRBD1. The CDR3 totals 14 residues. The V segment lost 8 bases and the J segment 0 bases; nucleotides outside the gene matches: 3. Germline assignment: CDR1 MNHEY and CDR2 SVGAGI. The CDR3 is CASRDRGMNTEAFF. CDR3 in DNA: TGTGCCAGCCGGGACAGGGGCATGAACACTGAAGCTTTCTTT.

This chain joins TRBV2 and TRBJ1-5; 8 bases are shared with TRBD1. Germline V gene lookup returns CDR1 SNHLY and CDR2 FYNNEI. Unmatched junction bases numbered 6, after V lost 7 bases and J lost 1 base. The CDR3 totals 15 residues. This CDR3 is CASTGQGGSNQPQHF. The CDR3 DNA reads TGTGCCAGCACCGGACAGGGAGGGAGCAATCAGCCCCAGCATTTT.

This rearrangement joins TRBV21-1 to TRBJ2-4; the D call of TRBD1 is as the table states it, not checked on the DNA. TRBV21-1 is noted as a pseudogene. The CDR3 extends over 17 amino acids. The CDR3 loop reads CASSKESVRGTKNIQYF. Here the CDR3 DNA reads TGTGCCAGCAGCAAAGAGAGCGTCAGGGGTACCAAAAACATTCAGTACTTC.

This clone was seen only a few times. V gene TRBV19 combines with J gene TRBJ1-6; a possible D gene is TRBD1 (5 bases). V was clipped by 6 bases and J by 5 bases, with 26 bases between them. Germline CDR1 LNHDA, CDR2 SQIVND (reference sequence). The CDR3 covers 19 residues. This CDR3 is CASSLGPLQGLRDNSPLHF. The CDR3 region has the DNA TGTGCCAGTAGCCTCGGTCCGCTGCAGGGCCTAAGGGATAATTCACCCCTCCACTTT.

The CDR3 here is CASSGQGAGEQYF. The CDR3 DNA sequence: TGTGCCAGCAGTGGACAGGGGGCCGGCGAGCAGTACTTC. The V gene is TRBV2, the J gene TRBJ2-7; 10 nucleotides line up with TRBD1. CDR1 is SNHLY, CDR2 FYNNEI, per germline. The CDR3 is made up of 13 amino acids. V was clipped by 4 bases and J by 6 bases; unmatched bases: 3.

This chain uses TRBV7-9 with TRBJ2-6, with 7 bases aligning to TRBD1. The length of the CDR3 is 16 residues. V gave up 5 bases and J gave up 2 bases; unmatched junction bases: 6. Germline lookup yields CDR1 SEHNR and CDR2 FQNEAQ (reference sequence). CDR3 protein: CASSTTGDPGANVLTF. CDR3 nucleotides: TGTGCCAGCAGCACTACAGGGGACCCTGGGGCCAACGTCCTGACTTTC.

This clone was detected once. V gene TRBV19 combines with J gene TRBJ1-5; tentatively, D is TRBD1 (5 bases). V lost 5 bases to trimming and J lost 7 bases, with 12 bases between them. Per germline, CDR1 LNHDA and CDR2 SQIVND (reference sequence). This CDR3 is built from 13 residues. DNA of the CDR3: TGTGCCAGTAGTCAGGGAAGGGACCAGCCCCAGCATTTT. It encodes CASSQGRDQPQHF.

V is TRBV6-2 or TRBV6-3 and J is TRBJ1-2; unclear D gene. This CDR3 spans 14 amino acids. V gave up 6 bases and J gave up 2 bases, with 13 bases separating them. Germline V gives CDR1 MNHEY, CDR2 SVGEGT. The CDR3 region has the DNA TGTGCCAGCAGCAACCCGGCCCTAAACTATGGCTACACCTTC. This gives the protein CASSNPALNYGYTF.

This chain links TRBV6-5 with TRBJ1-1, with 7 positions matching TRBD1. The V segment lost 6 bases and the J segment 3 bases; nucleotides outside the gene matches: 7. The germline gives CDR1 MNHEY, CDR2 SVGAGI. CDR3 size: 14 residues. The CDR3 DNA follows: TGTGCCAGCAGCAGACGGACAGGATACACTGAAGCTTTCTTT. Protein: CASSRRTGYTEAFF.

The rearrangement links TRBV19 to TRBJ1-1; a possible D gene is TRBD1 (5 bases). The CDR3 is made up of 14 amino acids. V was shortened by 7 bases and J by 1 base, with 13 bases between the two germline ends. In germline, CDR1 is LNHDA, CDR2 SQIVND (reference sequence). The CDR3 nucleotides are TGTGCCAGTATGCAGGGCCGGGGGAACACTGAAGCTTTCTTT. Translated: CASMQGRGNTEAFF. The entire variable domain, with the rest obtained from reference TRBV19 and TRBJ1-1, is as follows: DGGITQSPKYLFRKEGQNVTLSCEQNLNHDAMYWYRQDPGQGLRLIYYSQIVNDFQKGDIAEGYSVSREKKESFPLTVTSAQKNPTAFYLCASMQGRGNTEAFFGQGTRLTVV.

The chain links TRBV19 to TRBJ2-1; the D gene could be TRBD1 or TRBD2 (5 bases each). V was clipped by 5 bases and J by 7 bases, with 15 bases between them. The CDR3 covers 14 residues. Germline-derived CDR1 and CDR2 are LNHDA and SQIVND (reference sequence). CDR3 bases: TGTGCCAGTAGTGCCGGGGCCCGGTGGAATGAGCAGTTCTTC. Its protein product is CASSAGARWNEQFF.

The chain couples TRBV7-9 to TRBJ2-7, with D perhaps TRBD1 (5 bases). The germline V gene encodes CDR1 SEHNR and CDR2 FQNEAQ (reference sequence). V gave up 4 bases and J gave up 2 bases, with 6 bases separating them. The CDR3 contains 12 residues. CDR3 sequence: CASSSQAYEQYF. The CDR3 region has the DNA TGTGCCAGCAGCTCACAGGCCTACGAGCAGTACTTC.

The chain joins TRBV30 to TRBJ2-5; tentative D call: TRBD2 (6 bases). Germline V gene sequence: CDR1 GTSNPN, CDR2 SVGIG (reference sequence). This CDR3 has 13 amino acids. V lost 5 bases, J lost 3 bases, and 13 bases lay in between. CDR3 DNA sequence: TGTGCCTGGGCCGCGACTAGAAAAGAGACCCAGTACTTC. Protein product: CAWAATRKETQYF.

This clone was observed a single time. The V call is TRBV9, the J call TRBJ2-7, with D maybe TRBD1 (6 bases). CDR1 SGDLS and CDR2 YYNGEE come from the germline V gene. The CDR3 runs 16 residues. V lost 0 bases and J lost 1, with 14 bases in between. The CDR3: CASSVDAGDHSYEQYF. The CDR3 bases are TGTGCCAGCAGCGTAGACGCAGGGGACCATTCCTACGAGCAGTACTTC.

This chain connects TRBV20-1 to TRBJ2-7; D perhaps matches TRBD2 (5 bases). The germline CDR1 and CDR2 sequences are DFQATT and SNEGSKA (reference sequence). This CDR3 spans 18 amino acids. V lost 3 bases to trimming and J lost 0 bases, with 24 bases between them. The CDR3 coding sequence is TGCAGTGCTAGTGGTAGACTTCCCGGAGGAGGCCTCTCCTACGAGCAGTACTTC. Amino acid sequence: CSASGRLPGGGLSYEQYF.

The chain employs TRBV4-1 and TRBJ1-1, with TRBD1 identical over 7 bases. The CDR3 loop spans 15 amino acids. V was clipped by 4 bases and J by 2 bases; unmatched bases: 7. The germline gives CDR1 MGHRA, CDR2 YSYEKL. The CDR3 DNA follows: TGCGCCAGCAGCCGATCCGGGACAGTAAACACTGAAGCTTTCTTT. Protein sequence: CASSRSGTVNTEAFF.

This clone was found once. The chain couples TRBV28 to TRBJ1-1; the D is unclear. Germline V gene data show CDR1 as MDHEN and CDR2 as SYDVKM. This CDR3 comprises 13 residues. With 11 bases removed from V and 3 bases from J, the gap between germline ends came to 16 bases. The CDR3 spells CAGRGPRHTEAFF. CDR3 bases: TGTGCCGGCCGAGGGCCCCGGCACACTGAAGCTTTCTTT. Complete variable domain (other parts from reference TRBV28 and TRBJ1-1): DVKVTQSSRYLVKRTGEKVFLECVQDMDHENMFWYRQDPGLGLRLIYFSYDVKMKEKGDIPEGYSVSREKKERFSLILESASTNQTSMYLCAGRGPRHTEAFFGQGTRLTVV.

J is TRBJ1-4 and V is TRBV7-2; D may be TRBD1 (6 bases). This CDR3 is 18 amino acids long. The ends were cut back, 5 bases at V and 8 bases at J, with 27 bases in the middle. Germline CDR1 reads SGHTA; CDR2 reads FQGNSA. The DNA of the CDR3 is TGTGCCAGCAGCCTGGGCTACCGTAACAGGGCTGAGGAGGAAAAACTGTTTTTT. This sequence encodes CASSLGYRNRAEEEKLFF.

The chain recombines TRBV6-6 with TRBJ2-1, with 8 bases aligning to TRBD1. Germline V CDR1 and CDR2: MNHNY, SVGAGI (reference sequence). J gave up 6 bases and V 9 bases, and 4 bases lay outside the gene matches. The CDR3 has 12 residues. The CDR3 spells CASRTGSNEQFF. CDR3 sequence (DNA): TGTGCCAGTCGGACAGGGTCCAATGAGCAGTTCTTC.

V is TRBV27 and J is TRBJ2-2; D is ambiguous. Trimming left V 2 bases short and J 5 bases short, with 3 bases between. CDR1 and CDR2 from the germline V gene are MNHEY and SMNVEV (reference sequence). The CDR3 is 12 amino acids. CDR3 bases: TGTGCCAGCAGTTTAGGGACCGGGGAGCTGTTTTTT. Translation gives CASSLGTGELFF.

V usage is TRBV25-1 and J usage is TRBJ2-7, with 10 bases that match TRBD2. This CDR3 spans 17 amino acids. Germline V CDR1 and CDR2: MGHDK, SYGVNS. V was clipped by 3 bases and J by 4 bases; unmatched bases: 12. This CDR3 is CASSDSYRRTSGYEQYF. The CDR3 DNA follows: TGTGCCAGCAGTGACAGTTATAGACGGACTAGCGGTTACGAGCAGTACTTC.

This chain uses TRBV5-1 with TRBJ2-3; 10 nucleotides agree with TRBD2. CDR3 size: 17 residues. The ends lost 1 base at V and 5 bases at J; junction bases unmatched: 10. Germline V gene lookup returns CDR1 SGHRS and CDR2 YFSETQ. The CDR3 DNA sequence: TGCGCCAGCAGCTTGCAAACTAGCGGGGATGGGGGAGATACGCAGTATTTT. Amino acid sequence: CASSLQTSGDGGDTQYF.

The V and J genes are TRBV4-1 and TRBJ1-5; D gene unclear. This CDR3 contains 15 residues. Deletions cut 0 bases from V and 4 bases from J, with 10 bases between. Germline CDR1 is MGHRA and CDR2 is YSYEKL. This chain's CDR3 is CASSQDPGLNQPQHF. CDR3 DNA: TGCGCCAGCAGCCAAGACCCCGGACTGAATCAGCCCCAGCATTTT.

This clone was seen once. V gene TRBV7-2 combines with J gene TRBJ1-2; 7 positions agree with TRBD1. The CDR3 totals 14 residues. In germline, CDR1 is SGHTA, CDR2 FQGNSA. V lost 4 bases and J lost 8; bases outside the gene matches: 10. The CDR3 bases are TGTGCCAGCAGCTCACGGACAGGCCTAAGCGGCTACACCTTC. Protein: CASSSRTGLSGYTF. Full variable domain (remainder filled in from reference TRBV7-2 and TRBJ1-2): GAGVSQSPSNKVTEKGKDVELRCDPISGHTALYWYRQSLGQGLEFLIYFQGNSAPDKSGLPSDRFSAERTGGSVSTLTIQRTQQEDSAVYLCASSSRTGLSGYTFGSGTRLTVV.

The chain carries TRBV30 and TRBJ1-5, with D possibly matching TRBD1 (5 bases). Germline V gene sequence: CDR1 GTSNPN, CDR2 SVGIG (reference sequence). The CDR3 covers 15 residues. The V end lost 3 bases, the J end lost 1 base, and 13 bases lay between the germline ends. The CDR3, as DNA: TGTGCCTGGAGGATGGGGACGGAGAGCAATCAGCCCCAGCATTTT. Protein: CAWRMGTESNQPQHF.

V usage is TRBV5-1 and J usage is TRBJ2-3; D remains ambiguous. V dropped 0 bases and J dropped 0 bases, with 8 bases sitting between them. The germline V gene encodes CDR1 SGHRS and CDR2 YFSETQ. This CDR3 has 15 amino acids. The CDR3 reads CASSLESRSTDTQYF. CDR3 coding DNA: TGCGCCAGCAGCTTGGAGTCCCGTAGCACAGATACGCAGTATTTT.

The chain couples TRBV30 to TRBJ1-5; tentative D call: TRBD1 (5 bases). Trimming pared 0 bases from V and 4 bases from J, leaving 13 bases between. Per the germline V gene, CDR1 is GTSNPN and CDR2 is SVGIG (reference sequence). The CDR3 sequence is 15 residues long. The CDR3 sequence is CAWSVPRGGNQPQHF. Here the CDR3 DNA reads TGTGCCTGGAGTGTACCGCGCGGGGGAAATCAGCCCCAGCATTTT.

The chain combines TRBV13 with TRBJ1-3; 9 bases agree with TRBD1. Germline CDR1 and CDR2: PRHDT and FYEKMQ (reference sequence). The trim removed 4 bases at V and 4 bases at J, leaving 8 bases unmatched. The CDR3 length is 16 residues. The CDR3 loop reads CASSSYGTGQGNTIYF. In DNA form, the CDR3 reads TGTGCCAGCAGCTCCTACGGGACAGGGCAAGGAAACACCATATATTTT.